Listed here are 29 T cell receptor beta chains from one sample, sequenced in a study of T cells in women clearing cervical HPV infection. The data were produced by immunoSEQ multiplex PCR, yet TCRdb's version contains in-frame clones alone and is incomplete. In total, the table holds tens of thousands of clones. Sequencing was done on a sample of blood buffy coat. The origin of the receptors is a woman between 18 and 70 years old with a cervical HPV16 infection that either progressed to CIN3+ or cleared (not recorded which).

As concerns this clone: The read ends 3 residues shy of where the CDR3 ends; the end is completed using the germline J gene. The rearrangement links TRBV20-1 to TRBJ2-7; D call uncertain. The V gene lost 0 bases and the J gene lost 2 bases, with 11 bases spanning the gap. CDR1 DFQATT and CDR2 SNEGSKA come from the germline V gene (reference sequence). The CDR3 runs 14 residues. The CDR3 DNA, read in part, is TGCAGTGCTAGAGATCTTGCGGAGCCCTACGAG. It yields the protein CSARDLAEPYE. In full, the CDR3 is CSARDLAEPYEQYF.

On this clone itself: Read sequence stops 3 residues before the CDR3 end, and the germline J gene provides the missing end. This chain uses TRBV11-2 with TRBJ2-7; 7 bases align to TRBD1. The V and J ends lost 3 bases and 6 bases, in that order; junction bases with no gene match: 2. CDR3 length equals 12 residues. Germline lookup yields CDR1 SGHAT and CDR2 FQNNGV. CDR3: CASSFDRAEQYF. CDR3 DNA, as far as it was read: TGTGCCAGCAGCTTCGACAGGGCCGAG.

CDR3 loop: CAWGGGLAHTGELFF. The covered CDR3 bases are TGTGCCTGGGGAGGGGGACTAGCGCACACCGGGGAG. The chain combines TRBV30 with TRBJ2-2, with 10 bases lining up with TRBD2. The read terminates 3 residues ahead of where the CDR3 ends, so the germline J gene completes it. Germline lookup yields CDR1 GTSNPN and CDR2 SVGIG (reference sequence). After removal of 5 bases from V and 3 bases from J, the junction contained 6 bases not matched to a gene. This CDR3 is built from 15 residues.

On this clone itself: The missing CDR3 end, 3 residues past where the read stops, is filled in from the germline J gene. The J gene is TRBJ1-4, the V gene TRBV29-1, with 7 bases lining up with TRBD1. The CDR3 is 13 residues long. V gave up 7 bases and J gave up 3 bases; unmatched junction bases: 5. Germline CDR1 is SQVTM and CDR2 is ANQGSEA. The CDR3 is CSGGTAPNEKLFF. The CDR3 bases that were read are TGCAGCGGTGGGACAGCACCTAATGAAAAA.

A word on this clone: The read comes to an end 3 residues before the CDR3 does, leaving the germline J gene to fill in the end. The V call is TRBV20-1, the J call TRBJ2-3; 8 bases agree with TRBD1. Germline lookup yields CDR1 DFQATT and CDR2 SNEGSKA (reference sequence). The CDR3 runs to 14 residues. V dropped 5 bases and J dropped 5; count of bases not matched to a gene: 9. CDR3 DNA, as far as it was read: TGCAGTGCTTACAACAGGGGGGTTGGAGATACG. Its protein is CSAYNRGVGDT. The CDR3, in full, reads CSAYNRGVGDTQYF.

A word on this clone: The read stops 3 residues short of the end of the CDR3; the missing end is completed from the germline J gene. The chain couples TRBV5-1 to TRBJ1-4, with D maybe TRBD1 (6 bases). The germline V gene encodes CDR1 SGHRS and CDR2 YFSETQ. The CDR3 consists of 14 residues. Trimming pared 0 bases from V and 8 bases from J, leaving 11 bases between. CDR3 DNA (partial): TGCGCCAGCAGCTTGGAACAGGGAGGGGAAAAA. It is translated as CASSLEQGGEK. The whole CDR3 reads CASSLEQGGEKLFF.

CDR3: CASSYTSGGDQPQHF. The CDR3 bases that were read are TGTGCCAGCAGTTACACGTCAGGGGGAGATCAGCCC. The genes are TRBV6-2 or TRBV6-3 and TRBJ1-5, with TRBD1 matching over 7 bases. The DNA ends 3 residues before the CDR3 does, and the rest of the CDR3 is filled in from the germline J gene. CDR3 size: 15 residues. Germline CDR1 MNHEY, CDR2 SVGEGT. V lost 2 bases to trimming and J lost 5 bases; unmatched junction nucleotides: 6.

On this clone itself: With the read ending 3 residues before the CDR3 end, the germline J gene is used to fill in that end. The V gene is TRBV5-1, the J gene TRBJ1-1; TRBD1 agrees at 8 bases. The trim removed 0 bases at V and 4 bases at J, leaving 5 bases unmatched. CDR3 size: 15 residues. Germline V gene sequence: CDR1 SGHRS, CDR2 YFSETQ. The CDR3 region is CASSLARGPGTEAFF. The CDR3 DNA, read in part, is TGCGCCAGCAGCTTGGCCAGGGGGCCGGGCACTGAA.

With respect to this clone: The read finishes 3 residues shy of the CDR3 end, and the germline J gene is used to complete it. This rearrangement joins TRBV19 to TRBJ1-6; TRBD1 aligns across 7 bases. CDR3 length: 14 amino acids. In germline, CDR1 is LNHDA, CDR2 SQIVND (reference sequence). Trimming took 7 bases from V and 7 from J; bases not matched to a gene: 7. CDR3 DNA (partial): TGTGCCAGTACCCCGGGACAGACAAATTCACCC. This translates into CASTPGQTNSP. In full, the CDR3 reads CASTPGQTNSPLHF.

As for this clone: The observed sequence ends 3 residues before the CDR3 terminus, with the missing tail filled in from the germline J gene. The chain uses TRBV25-1 and TRBJ2-1; perhaps TRBD2 as D (6 bases). Germline CDR1 MGHDK, CDR2 SYGVNS. V lost 6 bases and J lost 0, with 12 bases in between. The CDR3 runs 15 residues. The CDR3 DNA, read in part, is TGTGCCAGCAGCGGTGGGGGGTCCTCCTACAATGAG. Translated, it gives CASSGGGSSYNE. The complete CDR3 protein is CASSGGGSSYNEQFF.

Turning to this clone: The read ends 3 residues shy of where the CDR3 ends; the end is completed using the germline J gene. The V and J genes are TRBV20-1 and TRBJ1-2; D ambiguous. The CDR3 extends over 12 amino acids. With 1 base removed from V and 3 bases from J, the gap between germline ends came to 6 bases. The germline V gene encodes CDR1 DFQATT and CDR2 SNEGSKA (reference sequence). CDR3: CSARVKDYGYTF. Partial CDR3 DNA: TGCAGTGCTAGAGTCAAGGACTATGGC.

With respect to this clone: The read ends 3 residues shy of where the CDR3 ends; the end is completed using the germline J gene. J is TRBJ1-2 and V is TRBV19; 7 bases align to TRBD1. There are 15 residues in the CDR3. Germline assignment: CDR1 LNHDA and CDR2 SQIVND (reference sequence). The V segment lost 3 bases and the J segment 7 bases; nucleotides outside the gene matches: 11. The sequenced CDR3 bases are TGTGCCAGTAGTATCTTAGGTACAGGGGTCGGTGGC. It specifies CASSILGTGVGG. The whole CDR3 region reads CASSILGTGVGGYTF.

The CDR3 loop reads CASSPTLRQGLNEAFF. Partial CDR3 DNA: TGTGCCAGCAGCCCCACCCTGAGGCAGGGACTAAACGAA. The chain carries TRBV6-2 or TRBV6-3 and TRBJ1-1, with D perhaps matching TRBD1 (5 bases). Coverage ceases 3 residues before the CDR3 finishes, and the germline J gene fills in the end. This CDR3 has 16 residues. From germline, CDR1 is MNHEY and CDR2 SVGEGT.

Remarks on this clone: The CDR3 goes on 3 residues after the read ends, and that part is filled in from the germline J gene. The chain couples TRBV29-1 to TRBJ1-1; the D gene is possibly TRBD1 (6 bases). CDR3 size: 14 residues. Germline V gene data show CDR1 as SQVTM and CDR2 as ANQGSEA. Trimming cost V 7 bases and J 0 bases, with 15 bases left between them. The DNA read from the CDR3 is TGCAGCGCCGGACAGAGGTCCATGAACACTGAA. This sequence encodes CSAGQRSMNTE. The CDR3 as a whole reads CSAGQRSMNTEAFF.

With regard to this clone: The CDR3 goes on 3 residues after the read ends, and that part is filled in from the germline J gene. The chain employs TRBV11-2 and TRBJ2-1; D perhaps matches TRBD2 (5 bases). CDR1 and CDR2 from the germline V gene are SGHAT and FQNNGV. There are 15 residues in the CDR3. V was cut by 5 bases and J by 4 bases, with 15 bases left in between. The CDR3 DNA, read in part, is TGTGCCAGCAGCATTAGCATCGGCGGGTACAATGAG. Translated: CASSISIGGYNE. The full CDR3 protein is CASSISIGGYNEQFF.

With regard to this clone: Coverage ceases 3 residues before the CDR3 finishes, and the germline J gene fills in the end. The chain couples TRBV7-9 to TRBJ1-1; D uncertain. Germline V gene lookup returns CDR1 SEHNR and CDR2 FQNEAQ (reference sequence). Trimming took 5 bases from V and 3 from J, leaving 13 bases between them. The CDR3 runs to 14 residues. The CDR3 spells CASSQTRRDTEAFF. CDR3 bases read: TGTGCCAGCAGCCAGACACGACGAGACACTGAA.

A note on this clone: With the read ending 3 residues before the CDR3 end, the germline J gene is used to fill in that end. This chain links TRBV9 with TRBJ2-1, with 9 bases identical to TRBD2. Germline V CDR1 and CDR2: SGDLS, YYNGEE. CDR3 length equals 16 residues. J was trimmed by 7 bases and V by 1 base; bases with no gene match: 9. CDR3 bases read: TGTGCCAGCAGCGTACAATATAGCGGGGGTCATAATGAG. Protein: CASSVQYSGGHNE. The entire CDR3 reads CASSVQYSGGHNEQFF.

The CDR3 bases that were read are TGTGCCAGCAGCTTGACTAGCGGGCTGCTTCCTGAG. This sequence encodes CASSLTSGLLPE. The entire CDR3 sequence reads CASSLTSGLLPEQFF. V and J are TRBV7-9 and TRBJ2-1; 10 bases are a match to TRBD2. The read is 3 residues too short to cover the CDR3 end, so that end is filled in from the germline J gene. Germline V gives CDR1 SEHNR, CDR2 FQNEAQ (reference sequence). Trimming at V came to 3 bases and at J to 9 bases, leaving 8 bases not matched to a gene. CDR3 length: 15 residues.

As to this clone: With the read ending 3 residues before the CDR3 end, the germline J gene is used to fill in that end. The chain uses TRBV2 and TRBJ2-7, with 8 bases aligning to TRBD2. Germline trimming cut 10 bases from V and 0 bases from J; bases unmatched to any gene: 11. Germline CDR1 and CDR2: SNHLY and FYNNEI. The CDR3 totals 15 residues. The CDR3 spells CAIASGGGTSYEQYF. The DNA read from the CDR3 is TGTGCCATAGCGAGTGGCGGGGGGACCTCCTACGAG.

Of note for this clone: The read ends 3 residues before the CDR3 terminus; that terminus is restored from the germline J gene. The rearrangement links TRBV20-1 to TRBJ1-4, with D perhaps TRBD1 (5 bases). The V end lost 4 bases, the J end lost 0 bases, and 21 bases lay between the germline ends. The CDR3 loop spans 18 amino acids. CDR1 and CDR2 from the germline V gene are DFQATT and SNEGSKA (reference sequence). CDR3 DNA, as far as it was read: TGCAGTGCTACCCTCCTAACAGGCTTTAGGTCAACTAATGAAAAA. Encoded protein: CSATLLTGFRSTNEK. The entire CDR3 is CSATLLTGFRSTNEKLFF.

On this clone: The read gets to within 3 residues of the CDR3 end, and the germline J gene fills in the rest. The rearrangement links TRBV6-2 or TRBV6-3 to TRBJ1-2; 8 nucleotides align to TRBD1. The V gene's germline CDR1 is MNHEY and CDR2 SVGEGT. The CDR3 has 13 amino acids. Trimming took 6 bases from V and 4 from J; bases not matched to a gene: 4. Partial CDR3 DNA: TGTGCCAGCAGAGACGGACAGGGCTATGGC. As protein: CASRDGQGYG. The CDR3 as a whole reads CASRDGQGYGYTF.

Regarding this clone: The read is 3 residues too short to cover the CDR3 end, so that end is filled in from the germline J gene. The genes are TRBV19 and TRBJ1-5; D is uncertain. The ends were cut back, 3 bases at V and 5 bases at J, with 11 bases in the middle. The CDR3 spans 14 residues. CDR1 and CDR2 (germline): LNHDA, SQIVND (reference sequence). The CDR3 DNA, read in part, is TGTGCCAGTAGTATTAAAGGGTTTTATCAGCCC. Its translation is CASSIKGFYQP. The whole CDR3 reads CASSIKGFYQPQHF.

In the case of this clone: The read halts 3 residues ahead of the CDR3 end, with the missing end drawn from the germline J gene. The V call is TRBV7-8, the J call TRBJ1-5, with 8 bases matching TRBD1. The V gene end was trimmed by 4 bases and the J gene end by 3 bases; junction bases not matched to a gene: 11. In germline, CDR1 is SGHVS, CDR2 FQNEAQ. This CDR3 has 17 residues. CDR3 bases read: TGTGCCAGCAGCTCAAGACAGGGGAGGGAGTACAATCAGCCC. As protein: CASSSRQGREYNQP. The entire CDR3 is CASSSRQGREYNQPQHF.

Concerning this clone itself: With the read ending 3 residues before the CDR3 end, the germline J gene is used to fill in that end. This chain joins TRBV5-1 and TRBJ1-2; D perhaps matches TRBD1 (5 bases). The CDR3 totals 15 residues. Germline V CDR1 and CDR2: SGHRS, YFSETQ. Trimming removed 4 bases from V and 3 bases from J, with 16 bases in between. CDR3 protein: CASSISAGVDYGYTF. The CDR3 bases that were read are TGCGCCAGCAGCATCTCGGCGGGGGTCGACTATGGC.

To note about this clone: With the read ending 3 residues before the CDR3 end, the germline J gene is used to fill in that end. V and J are TRBV7-9 and TRBJ1-2; 8 nucleotides align to TRBD1. This CDR3 contains 13 residues. CDR1 SEHNR and CDR2 FQNEAQ come from the germline V gene (reference sequence). The CDR3 region is CASSADREGGYTF. CDR3 DNA, as far as it was read: TGTGCCAGCAGCGCGGACAGGGAAGGCGGC.

Of note for this clone: The read finishes 3 residues shy of the CDR3 end, and the germline J gene is used to complete it. The V gene is TRBV7-9, the J gene TRBJ2-3, with 9 nucleotides matching TRBD2. Germline V gene data show CDR1 as SEHNR and CDR2 as FQNEAQ (reference sequence). The CDR3 extends over 15 amino acids. After removal of 2 bases from V and 4 bases from J, the junction contained 4 bases not matched to a gene. CDR3 amino acids: CASSLNSGSSDTQYF. The CDR3 DNA, read in part, is TGTGCCAGCAGCTTAAATAGCGGGAGTTCAGATACG.

On this clone itself: The observed sequence ends 3 residues before the CDR3 terminus, with the missing tail filled in from the germline J gene. The chain links TRBV6-1 to TRBJ1-3; D unclear. The CDR3 covers 15 residues. Trimming removed 2 bases at V and 0 bases at J, with 8 bases between. CDR1 is MNHNS and CDR2 is SASEGT in the germline V gene. CDR3 residues: CASSEQEISGNTIYF. The DNA read from the CDR3 is TGTGCCAGCAGTGAACAGGAAATCTCTGGAAACACC.

To note about this clone: The CDR3 goes on 3 residues after the read ends, and that part is filled in from the germline J gene. This sequence joins TRBV19 and TRBJ1-1, with a tentative D call TRBD1 (6 bases). This CDR3 is built from 14 residues. In germline, CDR1 is LNHDA, CDR2 SQIVND (reference sequence). V lost 1 base and J 4 bases, leaving 10 bases between the germline ends. Partial CDR3 DNA: TGTGCCAGTAGTATAGCACAGGGAGGCACTGAA. Its protein product is CASSIAQGGTE. The entire CDR3 reads CASSIAQGGTEAFF.

In regard to this clone: Read coverage stops 3 residues before the CDR3 terminus; the germline J gene supplies the remainder. The chain has TRBV12-3 or TRBV12-4 and TRBJ2-3; TRBD2 aligns across 14 bases. The trim removed 4 bases at V and 5 bases at J, leaving 11 bases unmatched. CDR3 length equals 18 residues. The CDR3 DNA, read in part, is TGTGCCAGCAGTTCTAGGACTAGCGGGGGGCGGCACGGAGATACG. Translating gives CASSSRTSGGRHGDT. The entire CDR3 protein reads CASSSRTSGGRHGDTQYF.